The sequence of this TCR beta chain was determined in a study of glioma-infiltrating T cells. General study results and limits: Non-neoplastic patients had below-expected tissue-blood divergence, while all gliomas exceeded expectation. Very few CDR3 sequences were shared between tissue and blood.

With respect to this clonotype: Its antigen is not known. A much larger clone lies a single base off, so this may be a read error. The conserved final phenylalanine or tryptophan is absent from the CDR3, which likely points to a read error.

V was trimmed by 3 bases and J by 2 bases, leaving 13 bases between them. CDR1 is SQVTM and CDR2 is ANQGSEA in the germline V gene. The CDR3 is 14 amino acids. Amplification of TCR alpha and beta CDR3 regions from RNA used iRepertoire nested multiplex PCR. Tissue mRNA or PBMC total RNA, about 95-450 ng, went into one-step reverse transcription and amplification. TCRdb called the multiplex PCR reads again in MiXCR, with one record for every CDR3 protein. The sample includes 150,000 to 200,000 distinct CDR3 sequences, around 32% of them seen just once. The TCR was taken from a human donor with low-grade glioma or glioblastoma, undergoing nonglioma brain surgery, or in good health (not recorded which). This chain links TRBV29-1 with TRBJ2-5; D may be TRBD1 (5 bases). The sample consisted of glioma tissue, nonneoplastic brain tissue, or PBMCs (not recorded which). CDR3: CSVDDGRVQETQYL. CDR3 DNA: TGCAGCGTTGACGACGGCAGGGTACAAGAGACCCAGTACTTA.